These 14 T cell receptor beta chains originate from one sample sequenced in a study of blood T cells in healthy people across ages. With a J-beta primer mix and a sample-barcoded 5' primer, a second PCR ran about 7 to 12 cycles. TCRdb reprocessed the 5' RACE reads via MiXCR and lists one record per CDR3 protein. The repertoire holds roughly 930,000 distinct CDR3 sequences, with around 46% as singletons. Sequencing was performed on blood. The receptors here all came from a man aged 25 to 40 in good health.

The chain combines TRBV25-1 with TRBJ2-5; tentatively, D is TRBD1 or TRBD2 (6 bases each). Trimming took 3 bases from V and 5 from J, leaving 13 bases between them. Germline V gene sequence: CDR1 MGHDK, CDR2 SYGVNS. The CDR3 length is 14 residues. The chain's CDR3 is CASSDGGRRETQYF. DNA of the CDR3: TGTGCCAGCAGTGACGGGGGCCGCCGGGAGACCCAGTACTTC.

This chain connects TRBV7-2 to TRBJ1-2; D remains unclear. This CDR3 contains 13 residues. Per the germline V gene, CDR1 is SGHTA and CDR2 is FQGNSA. Trimming took 4 bases from V and 5 from J, leaving 11 bases between them. CDR3 region: CASSSTDSYGYTF. CDR3 in DNA: TGTGCCAGCAGCTCAACGGACTCATATGGCTACACCTTC.

The sample holds a few counts of this clonotype. The V gene is TRBV7-3, the J gene TRBJ1-1; D is ambiguous. The V end was cut by 4 bases, the J end by 2 bases, with 8 bases between. The CDR3 contains 13 residues. Looked up from germline, CDR1 is SGHTA and CDR2 is FQGTGA. The CDR3 sequence is CASSSGSNTEAFF. DNA for the CDR3: TGTGCCAGCAGCTCGGGTAGTAACACTGAAGCTTTCTTT. Together with reference TRBV7-3 and TRBJ1-1, the CDR3 gives the full variable domain: GAGVSQTPSNKVTEKGKYVELRCDPISGHTALYWYRQSLGQGPEFLIYFQGTGAADDSGLPNDRFFAVRPEGSVSTLKIQRTERGDSAVYLCASSSGSNTEAFFGQGTRLTVV.

The gene calls are TRBV12-3 or TRBV12-4 and TRBJ1-1; D perhaps matches TRBD1 (5 bases). The CDR3 consists of 13 residues. Trimming removed 5 bases at V and 4 bases at J, with 11 bases between. DNA of the CDR3: TGTGCCAGCAGTCTAGGGGAGGTCACTGAAGCTTTCTTT. Translated: CASSLGEVTEAFF.

This sequence joins TRBV12-3 or TRBV12-4 and TRBJ1-6; D is uncertain. The ends were cut back, 6 bases at V and 5 bases at J, with 14 bases in the middle. The CDR3 sequence is 15 residues long. The CDR3 coding sequence is TGTGCCAGCAGCCCTCCGGGGAGGAATAATTCACCCCTCCACTTT. Translation: CASSPPGRNNSPLHF.

The chain is built from TRBV6-6 and TRBJ1-1; no clear D gene. Germline assignment: CDR1 MNHNY and CDR2 SVGAGI (reference sequence). V was shortened by 2 bases and J by 2 bases, with 6 bases between the two germline ends. The CDR3 extends over 13 amino acids. For the CDR3, the DNA is TGTGCCAGCAGTTACAACGGCAACACTGAAGCTTTCTTT. Amino acid sequence: CASSYNGNTEAFF.

The J gene is TRBJ2-7, the V gene TRBV2; TRBD1 matches at 10 bases. V lost 7 bases and J lost 1; bases outside the gene matches: 4. Germline V gene lookup returns CDR1 SNHLY and CDR2 FYNNEI. The CDR3 is made up of 14 amino acids. In nucleotides, the CDR3 is TGTGCCAGCAAGGACAGGGGGAGTTCCTACGAGCAGTACTTC. Translation: CASKDRGSSYEQYF.

V gene TRBV6-6 combines with J gene TRBJ2-5; 7 bases map to TRBD2. The CDR3 extends over 15 amino acids. After removal of 6 bases from V and 1 base from J, the junction contained 8 bases not matched to a gene. Germline assignment: CDR1 MNHNY and CDR2 SVGAGI (reference sequence). The CDR3 DNA follows: TGTGCCAGCAGGACCCTTGGGGGGGGCCAAGAGACCCAGTACTTC. It specifies CASRTLGGGQETQYF.

In this sample, this clonotype turned up a few times. The chain couples TRBV20-1 to TRBJ2-5, with 8 bases identical to TRBD2. The germline V gene has CDR1 DFQATT and CDR2 SNEGSKA (reference sequence). The CDR3 spans 13 residues. J lost 5 bases, V lost 5 bases, and 7 bases had no gene match. The CDR3 is CSAPGGAYETQYF. The CDR3 nucleotides read TGCAGTGCTCCCGGGGGGGCGTATGAGACCCAGTACTTC.

This clonotype showed up just a few times. V gene TRBV25-1 combines with J gene TRBJ2-7; TRBD2 aligns across 9 bases. With 5 bases clipped from V and 0 bases from J, the junction kept 14 bases outside the gene matches. This CDR3 is 18 amino acids long. Germline CDR1 MGHDK, CDR2 SYGVNS. CDR3 nucleotides: TGTGCCAGCAGTAGTTTCGGAGTAGCGGGGGAGAGCTCCTACGAGCAGTACTTC. It yields the protein CASSSFGVAGESSYEQYF.

The chain is built from TRBV28 and TRBJ2-7, with D tentatively TRBD1 (6 bases). The CDR3 is made up of 14 amino acids. V was shortened by 6 bases and J by 3 bases, with 15 bases between the two germline ends. CDR1 and CDR2 from the germline V gene are MDHEN and SYDVKM. CDR3 amino acids: CASREQGIYYEQYF. The CDR3 nucleotides read TGTGCCAGCAGAGAGCAGGGGATATACTACGAGCAGTACTTC.

For the CDR3, the DNA is TGCAGTGCTCGAACCAGTACCAGGGACGGGATAATCAGGGGTGAAAAACTGTTTTTT. This sequence encodes CSARTSTRDGIIRGEKLFF. The V gene is TRBV20-1, the J gene TRBJ1-4; perhaps TRBD1 as D (6 bases). CDR1 and CDR2 (germline): DFQATT, SNEGSKA (reference sequence). This CDR3 spans 19 amino acids. The ends were cut back, 5 bases at V and 7 bases at J, with 32 bases in the middle.

This clonotype was counted only a few times. The J gene is TRBJ2-2, the V gene TRBV4-2; D gene ambiguous. Deletions cut 0 bases from V and 1 base from J, with 6 bases between. This CDR3 spans 15 amino acids. Germline lookup yields CDR1 LGHNA and CDR2 YNFKEQ. CDR3 DNA sequence: TGTGCCAGCAGCCAAGAGGAGCGGAACACCGGGGAGCTGTTTTTT. This codes for CASSQEERNTGELFF.

This clonotype occurred a few times. The chain couples TRBV20-1 to TRBJ2-3; D call uncertain. CDR1 DFQATT and CDR2 SNEGSKA come from the germline V gene (reference sequence). The CDR3 length is 10 residues. Deletions cut 7 bases from V and 6 bases from J, with 8 bases between. The CDR3 bases are TGCAGTGTTCTCGAGGATACGCAGTATTTT. This sequence encodes CSVLEDTQYF.